Below, 2 T cell receptor beta chains from the same sample are listed, as sequenced in a study of cytomegalovirus exposure and HLA in healthy donors. In the PCR, 60 Vbeta and 13 Jbeta primers were used. Only in-frame clones appear in the TCRdb table, and some are missing; sequencing was by immunoSEQ multiplex PCR. Among about 200,000 clones listed, 70% to 80% were seen once. Sequenced input: PBMCs. All receptors come from a male donor in good health and CMV-seropositive.

This clone has only one observation. The CDR3: CASSLEAGPGEQYF. The CDR3 DNA sequence: TGTGCCAGCAGCCTCGAAGCGGGGCCAGGCGAGCAGTACTTC. The gene calls are TRBV7-6 and TRBJ2-7, with 7 bases that match TRBD2. Germline V gene lookup returns CDR1 SGHVS and CDR2 FNYEAQ. This CDR3 is 14 amino acids long. J lost 6 bases, V lost 5 bases, and 10 bases had no gene match.

This clone was observed a single time. J is TRBJ1-3 and V is TRBV27; 8 bases fit TRBD1. CDR1 is MNHEY and CDR2 is SMNVEV in the germline V gene (reference sequence). This CDR3 is 15 amino acids long. V lost 4 bases to trimming and J lost 1 base; unmatched junction nucleotides: 3. CDR3 coding DNA: TGTGCCAGCAGTTCCGGACAGGGATCTGGAAACACCATATATTTT. It translates to CASSSGQGSGNTIYF.